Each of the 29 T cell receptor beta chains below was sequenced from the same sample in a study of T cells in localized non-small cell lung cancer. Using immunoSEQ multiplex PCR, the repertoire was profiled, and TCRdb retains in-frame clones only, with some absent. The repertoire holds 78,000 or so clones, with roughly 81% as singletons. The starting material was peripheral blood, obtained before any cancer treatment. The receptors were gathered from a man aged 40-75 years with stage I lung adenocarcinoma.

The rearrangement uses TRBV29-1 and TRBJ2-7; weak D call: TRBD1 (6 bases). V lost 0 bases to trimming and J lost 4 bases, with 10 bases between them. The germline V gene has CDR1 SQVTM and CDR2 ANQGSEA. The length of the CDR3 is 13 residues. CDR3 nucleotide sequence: TGCAGCGTTGAAGACAGGGGTAGGTACGAGCAGTACTTC. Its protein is CSVEDRGRYEQYF.

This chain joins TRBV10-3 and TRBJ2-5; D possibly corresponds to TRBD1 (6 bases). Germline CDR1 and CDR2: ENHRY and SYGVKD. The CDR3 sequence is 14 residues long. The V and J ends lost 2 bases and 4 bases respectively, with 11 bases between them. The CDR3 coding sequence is TGTGCCATCAGTGAGCGCCCAGGGGCAGAGACCCAGTACTTC. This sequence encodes CAISERPGAETQYF.

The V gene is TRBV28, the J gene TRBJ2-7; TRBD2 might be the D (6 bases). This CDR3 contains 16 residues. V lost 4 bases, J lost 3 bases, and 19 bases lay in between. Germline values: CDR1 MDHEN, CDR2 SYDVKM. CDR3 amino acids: CASSSTPGRDHYEQYF. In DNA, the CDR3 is TGTGCCAGCAGTTCGACCCCCGGGCGGGACCACTACGAGCAGTACTTC.

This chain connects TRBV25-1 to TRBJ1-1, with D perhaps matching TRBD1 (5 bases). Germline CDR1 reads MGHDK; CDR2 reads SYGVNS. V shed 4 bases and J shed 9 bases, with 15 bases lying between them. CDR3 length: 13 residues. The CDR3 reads CASSVAGTAKAFF. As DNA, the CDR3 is TGTGCCAGCAGTGTTGCGGGGACTGCGAAAGCTTTCTTT.

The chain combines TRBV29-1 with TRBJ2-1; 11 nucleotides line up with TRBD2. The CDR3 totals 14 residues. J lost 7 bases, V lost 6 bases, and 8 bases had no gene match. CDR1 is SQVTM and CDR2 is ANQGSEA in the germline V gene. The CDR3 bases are TGCAGCGTCCTTCTAGCGGGAGGACCTAATGAGCAGTTCTTC. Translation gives CSVLLAGGPNEQFF.

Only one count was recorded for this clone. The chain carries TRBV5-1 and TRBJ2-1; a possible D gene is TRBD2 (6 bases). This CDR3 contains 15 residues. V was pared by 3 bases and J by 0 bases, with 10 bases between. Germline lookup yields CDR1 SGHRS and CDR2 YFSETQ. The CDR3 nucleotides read TGCGCCAGCAGCTCCCAGCGGGTCTCCTACAATGAGCAGTTCTTC. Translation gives CASSSQRVSYNEQFF.

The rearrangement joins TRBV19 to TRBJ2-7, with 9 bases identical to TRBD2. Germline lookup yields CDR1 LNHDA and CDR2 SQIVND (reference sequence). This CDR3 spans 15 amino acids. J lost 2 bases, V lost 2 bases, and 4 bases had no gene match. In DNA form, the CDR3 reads TGTGCCAGTAGTATAACAGCGGGAGGACCCTACGAGCAGTACTTC. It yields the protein CASSITAGGPYEQYF.

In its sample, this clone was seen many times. DNA of the CDR3: TGTGCCAGCAGCTTGGTGGGGACAGGGGAAAAGACCCAGTACTTC. It is translated as CASSLVGTGEKTQYF. V is TRBV5-6 and J is TRBJ2-5, with 10 nucleotides matching TRBD1. Germline V lookup: CDR1 SGHDT, CDR2 YYEEEE. The V and J ends lost 0 bases and 6 bases, in that order; junction bases with no gene match: 5. This CDR3 comprises 15 residues.

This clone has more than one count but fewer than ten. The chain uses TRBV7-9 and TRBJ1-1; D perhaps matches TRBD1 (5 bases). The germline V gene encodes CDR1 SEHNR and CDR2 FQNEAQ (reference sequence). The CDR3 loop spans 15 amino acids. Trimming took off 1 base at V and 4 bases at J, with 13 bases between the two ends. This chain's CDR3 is CASSLGFQGGTEAFF. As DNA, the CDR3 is TGTGCCAGCAGCTTAGGGTTCCAGGGAGGCACTGAAGCTTTCTTT.

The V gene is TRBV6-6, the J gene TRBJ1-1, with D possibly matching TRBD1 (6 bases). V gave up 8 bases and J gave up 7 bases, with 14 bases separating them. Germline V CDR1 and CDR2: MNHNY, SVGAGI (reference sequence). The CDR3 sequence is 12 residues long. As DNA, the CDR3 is TGTGCCAGCTTGGACAGACCAGATGAAGCTTTCTTT. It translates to CASLDRPDEAFF.

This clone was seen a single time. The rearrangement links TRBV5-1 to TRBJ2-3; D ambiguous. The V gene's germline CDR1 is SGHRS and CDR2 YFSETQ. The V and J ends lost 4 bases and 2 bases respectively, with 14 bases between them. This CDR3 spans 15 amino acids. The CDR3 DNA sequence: TGCGCCAGCAGCGTAGGCGTTAGCCTCACAGATACGCAGTATTTT. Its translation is CASSVGVSLTDTQYF.

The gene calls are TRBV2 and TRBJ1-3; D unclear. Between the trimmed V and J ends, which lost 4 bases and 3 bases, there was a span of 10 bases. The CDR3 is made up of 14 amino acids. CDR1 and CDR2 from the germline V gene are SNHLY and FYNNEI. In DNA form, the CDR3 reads TGTGCCAGCAGTGGCTTAGGGATTGGAAACACCATATATTTT. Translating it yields CASSGLGIGNTIYF.

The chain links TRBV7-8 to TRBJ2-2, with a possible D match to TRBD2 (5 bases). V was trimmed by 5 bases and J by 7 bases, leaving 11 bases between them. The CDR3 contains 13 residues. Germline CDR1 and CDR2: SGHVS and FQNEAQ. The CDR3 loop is CASSHLGNGELFF. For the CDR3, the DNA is TGTGCCAGCAGCCATCTCGGGAACGGGGAGCTGTTTTTT.

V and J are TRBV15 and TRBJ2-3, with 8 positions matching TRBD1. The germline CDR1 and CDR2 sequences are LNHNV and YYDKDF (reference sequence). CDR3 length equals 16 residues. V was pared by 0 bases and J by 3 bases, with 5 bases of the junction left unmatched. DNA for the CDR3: TGTGCCACCAGCAGAGATAAGAGACAGGGGACAGATACGCAGTATTTT. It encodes CATSRDKRQGTDTQYF.

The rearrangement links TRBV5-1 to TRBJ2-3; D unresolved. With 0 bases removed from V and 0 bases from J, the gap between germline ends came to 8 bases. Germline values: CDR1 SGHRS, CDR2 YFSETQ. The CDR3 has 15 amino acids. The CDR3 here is CASSLAAKSTDTQYF. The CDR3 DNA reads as TGCGCCAGCAGCTTGGCGGCGAAAAGCACAGATACGCAGTATTTT. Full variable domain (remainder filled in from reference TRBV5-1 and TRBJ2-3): KAGVTQTPRYLIKTRGQQVTLSCSPISGHRSVSWYQQTPGQGLQFLFEYFSETQRNKGNFPGRFSGRQFSNSRSEMNVSTLELGDSALYLCASSLAAKSTDTQYFGPGTRLTVL.

CDR3 loop: CASSDPAPGGSYNEQFF. The DNA of the CDR3 is TGTGCCAGCAGTGACCCTGCCCCAGGGGGCTCCTACAATGAGCAGTTCTTC. The chain joins TRBV6-4 to TRBJ2-1; TRBD1 agrees at 7 bases. Germline CDR1 is MRHNA and CDR2 is SNTAGT. The trim removed 2 bases at V and 0 bases at J, leaving 7 bases unmatched. The length of the CDR3 is 17 residues.

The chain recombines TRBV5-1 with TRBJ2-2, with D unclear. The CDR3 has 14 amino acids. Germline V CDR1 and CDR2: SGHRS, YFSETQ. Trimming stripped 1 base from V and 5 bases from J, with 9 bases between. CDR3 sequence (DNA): TGCGCCAGCAGCTTGACGAGCGCGACCGGGGAGCTGTTTTTT. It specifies CASSLTSATGELFF.

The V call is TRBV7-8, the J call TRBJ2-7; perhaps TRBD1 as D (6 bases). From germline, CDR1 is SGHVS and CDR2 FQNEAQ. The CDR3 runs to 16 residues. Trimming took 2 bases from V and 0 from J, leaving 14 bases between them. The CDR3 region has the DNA TGTGCCAGCAGCTTACAGTTTTTGGACAGCTCCTACGAGCAGTACTTC. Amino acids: CASSLQFLDSSYEQYF.

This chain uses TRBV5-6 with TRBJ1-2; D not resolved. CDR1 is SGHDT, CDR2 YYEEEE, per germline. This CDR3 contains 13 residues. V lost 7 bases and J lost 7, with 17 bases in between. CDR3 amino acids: CASRPPPGGGYTF. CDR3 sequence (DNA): TGTGCCAGCCGCCCTCCCCCCGGAGGTGGCTACACCTTC.

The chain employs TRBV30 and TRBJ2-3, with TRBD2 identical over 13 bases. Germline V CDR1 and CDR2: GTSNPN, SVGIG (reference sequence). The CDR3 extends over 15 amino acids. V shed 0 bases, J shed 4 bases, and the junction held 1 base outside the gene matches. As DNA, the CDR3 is TGTGCCTGGAGTGTACTAGCGGGAGGGCCAGATACGCAGTATTTT. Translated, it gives CAWSVLAGGPDTQYF.

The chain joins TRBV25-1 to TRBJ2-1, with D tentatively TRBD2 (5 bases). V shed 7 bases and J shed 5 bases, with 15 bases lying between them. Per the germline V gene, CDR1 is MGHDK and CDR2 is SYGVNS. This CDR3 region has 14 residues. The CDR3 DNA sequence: TGTGCCAGCATGAGGGCGGACCTGAACAATGAGCAGTTCTTC. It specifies CASMRADLNNEQFF.

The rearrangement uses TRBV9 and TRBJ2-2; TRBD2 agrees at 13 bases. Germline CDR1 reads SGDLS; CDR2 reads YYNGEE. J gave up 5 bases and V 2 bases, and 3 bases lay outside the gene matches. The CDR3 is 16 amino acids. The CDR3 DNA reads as TGTGCCAGCAGCGTGAGACTAGCGGGAGGTACCGGGGAGCTGTTTTTT. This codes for CASSVRLAGGTGELFF.

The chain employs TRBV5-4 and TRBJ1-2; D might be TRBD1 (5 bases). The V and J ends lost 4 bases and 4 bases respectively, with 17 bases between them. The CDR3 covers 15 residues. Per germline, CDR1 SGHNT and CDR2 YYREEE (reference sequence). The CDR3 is CASSTPREDIYGYTF. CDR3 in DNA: TGTGCCAGCAGCACCCCCAGGGAAGATATCTATGGCTACACCTTC.

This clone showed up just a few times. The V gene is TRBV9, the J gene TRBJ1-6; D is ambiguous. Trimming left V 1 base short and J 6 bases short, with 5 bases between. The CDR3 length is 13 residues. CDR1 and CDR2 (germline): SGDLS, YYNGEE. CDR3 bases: TGTGCCAGCAGCGTACAGTCTAATTCACCCCTCCACTTT. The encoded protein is CASSVQSNSPLHF. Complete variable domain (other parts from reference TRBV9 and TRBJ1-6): DSGVTQTPKHLITATGQRVTLRCSPRSGDLSVYWYQQSLDQGLQFLIQYYNGEERAKGNILERFSAQQFPDLHSELNLSSLELGDSALYFCASSVQSNSPLHFGNGTRLTVT.

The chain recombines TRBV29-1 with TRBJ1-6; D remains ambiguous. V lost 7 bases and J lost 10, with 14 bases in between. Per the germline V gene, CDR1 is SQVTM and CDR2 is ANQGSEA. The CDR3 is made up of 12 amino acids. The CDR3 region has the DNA TGCAGCGCCTTCGGGGTCGAGTCACCCCTCCACTTT. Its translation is CSAFGVESPLHF.

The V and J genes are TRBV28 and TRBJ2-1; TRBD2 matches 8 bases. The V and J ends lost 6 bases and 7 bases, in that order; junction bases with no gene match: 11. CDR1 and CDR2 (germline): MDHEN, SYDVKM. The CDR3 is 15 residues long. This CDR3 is CASSPSGSGANEQFF. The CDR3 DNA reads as TGTGCCAGCAGCCCCTCGGGTAGCGGGGCGAATGAGCAGTTCTTC.

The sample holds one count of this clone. The CDR3 loop is CASSRTGSATNEKLFF. In DNA, the CDR3 is TGTGCCAGCAGCCGGACAGGGAGTGCAACTAATGAAAAACTGTTTTTT. The chain combines TRBV5-5 with TRBJ1-4; 8 nucleotides align to TRBD1. The CDR3 extends over 16 amino acids. Losses at the gene ends were 4 bases for V and 0 bases for J; bases not matched to a gene: 5. Germline assignment: CDR1 SGHKS and CDR2 YYEKEE (reference sequence).

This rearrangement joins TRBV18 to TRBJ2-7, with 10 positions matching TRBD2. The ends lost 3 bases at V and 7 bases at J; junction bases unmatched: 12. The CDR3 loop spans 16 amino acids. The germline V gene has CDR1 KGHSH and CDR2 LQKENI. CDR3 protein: CASSPQLLAGAEEQYF. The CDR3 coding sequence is TGTGCCAGCTCACCGCAACTTCTAGCGGGAGCAGAGGAGCAGTACTTC.

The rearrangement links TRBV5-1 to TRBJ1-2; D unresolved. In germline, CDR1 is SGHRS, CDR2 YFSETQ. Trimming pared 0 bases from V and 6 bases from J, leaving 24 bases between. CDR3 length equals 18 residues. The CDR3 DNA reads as TGCGCCAGCAGCTTGGGGGTCGGCAGGCCGAGTCGGGAAGATGGCTACACCTTC. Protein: CASSLGVGRPSREDGYTF.